This is a list of T cell receptor beta chains from one sample in a study of cytomegalovirus exposure and HLA in healthy donors. The repertoire was sequenced with immunoSEQ multiplex PCR; TCRdb's copy has only in-frame clones and lacks some. The sample yields some 150,000 clones, approximately 81% seen once. The sequencing input was PBMCs. The receptors were sampled from a woman aged 18 to 35 in good health and CMV-seronegative. CDR3s include the opening cysteine and the closing phenylalanine or tryptophan. The D gene is left open where the match is weak. Clone sizes are given selectively: once, few, many, or a class where the clone is expanded.

- TRBJ2-3 TRBV4-1 few CASSQDPTDTQYF TGCGCCAGCAGCCAAGATCCGACAGATACGCAGTATTTT
- TRBJ2-3 TRBV4-1 - CASSQDPGQGDTQYF TGCGCCAGCAGCCAAGACCCAGGACAAGGAGATACGCAGTATTTT
- TRBJ2-7 TRBV27 few CASSSQGYEQYF TGTGCCAGCAGTTCTCAGGGCTACGAGCAGTACTTC
- TRBJ2-1 TRBV4-1 - CASSQSGPGVSNEQFF TGCGCCAGCAGCCAATCTGGTCCAGGGGTAAGCAATGAGCAGTTCTTC
- TRBJ2-7 TRBV28 - CASRLQGTYEQYF TGTGCCAGCAGGCTACAGGGGACTTACGAGCAGTACTTC
TRBD1 TRBJ1-3 TRBV4-3 - CASSRRQGATGNTIYF TGCGCCAGCAGCCGGCGACAGGGGGCAACTGGAAACACCATATATTTT
- TRBJ1-1 TRBV29-1 - CSAVTDRTMNTEAFF TGCAGCGCCGTGACCGACAGAACCATGAACACTGAAGCTTTCTTT
TRBD2 TRBJ2-1 TRBV28 - CASSEPPGGRAYNEQFF TGTGCCAGCAGCGAGCCCCCTGGCGGGAGGGCCTACAATGAGCAGTTCTTC
- TRBJ2-7 TRBV19 few CASRTGDNEQYF TGTGCCAGTAGGACAGGCGACAACGAGCAGTACTTC
TRBD1 TRBJ2-3 TRBV5-4 - CASSLGRDRVDTQYF TGTGCCAGCAGCTTGGGACGGGACAGGGTAGATACGCAGTATTTT
TRBD1 TRBJ2-7 TRBV10-1 - CASSRDSSYEQYF TGCGCCAGCAGCCGGGACAGCTCCTACGAGCAGTACTTC
- TRBJ1-6 TRBV15 - CATSRYNSPLHF TGTGCCACCAGCCGGTATAATTCACCCCTCCACTTT
TRBD1 TRBJ2-1 TRBV18 - CASSPGQGSYNEQFF TGTGCCAGCTCACCGGGACAGGGCTCCTACAATGAGCAGTTCTTC
TRBD1 TRBJ1-1 TRBV5-1 - CASSLNPGDSRTEAFF TGCGCCAGCAGCTTGAACCCCGGGGACAGCCGGACTGAAGCTTTCTTT
- TRBJ2-2 TRBV11-3 - CASSPFLEGELFF TGTGCCAGCAGCCCTTTTTTGGAGGGGGAGCTGTTTTTT
TRBD2 TRBJ2-5 TRBV2 - CASTPWAGGRKETQYF TGTGCCAGCACCCCATGGGCGGGAGGGCGTAAAGAGACCCAGTACTTC
- TRBJ2-1 TRBV5-1 - CASSFSDNEQFF TGCGCCAGCAGCTTTAGCGACAATGAGCAGTTCTTC
TRBD2 TRBJ2-1 TRBV11-1 - CASSPRTSGRASLRGEQFF TGTGCCAGCAGCCCACGGACTAGCGGGAGGGCCTCCCTTCGTGGTGAGCAGTTCTTC
TRBD2 TRBJ2-4 TRBV11-2 - CASSPTSGGGWPKNIQYF TGTGCCAGCAGCCCAACTAGCGGGGGGGGCTGGCCCAAAAACATTCAGTACTTC
- TRBJ1-2 TRBV28 - CASSLLTAYGYTF TGTGCCAGCAGTCTACTGACAGCCTATGGCTACACCTTC
- TRBJ2-7 TRBV13 - CASSLASGQLTASYEQYF TGTGCCAGCAGCTTAGCCTCGGGACAATTAACCGCTTCCTACGAGCAGTACTTC